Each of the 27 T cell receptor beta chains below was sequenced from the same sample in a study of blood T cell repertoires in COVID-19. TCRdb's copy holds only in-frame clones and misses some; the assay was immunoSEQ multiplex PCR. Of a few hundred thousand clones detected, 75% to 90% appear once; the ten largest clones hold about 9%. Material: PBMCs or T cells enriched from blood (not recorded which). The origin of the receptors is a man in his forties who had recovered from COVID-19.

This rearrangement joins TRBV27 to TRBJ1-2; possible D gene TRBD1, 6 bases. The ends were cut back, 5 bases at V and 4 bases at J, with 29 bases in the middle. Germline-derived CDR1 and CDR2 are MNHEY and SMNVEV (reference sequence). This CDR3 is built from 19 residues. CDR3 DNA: TGTGCCAGCAGTCAGCGTGTTGATAGGGGGGGGGCCCAGGGCTATGGCTACACCTTC. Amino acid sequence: CASSQRVDRGGAQGYGYTF.

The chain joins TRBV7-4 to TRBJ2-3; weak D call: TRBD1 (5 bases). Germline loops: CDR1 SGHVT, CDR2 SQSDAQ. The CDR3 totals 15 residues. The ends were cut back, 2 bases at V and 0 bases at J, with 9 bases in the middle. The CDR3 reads CASSLWGGSTDTQYF. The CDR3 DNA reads TGTGCCAGCAGCTTATGGGGCGGAAGCACAGATACGCAGTATTTT.

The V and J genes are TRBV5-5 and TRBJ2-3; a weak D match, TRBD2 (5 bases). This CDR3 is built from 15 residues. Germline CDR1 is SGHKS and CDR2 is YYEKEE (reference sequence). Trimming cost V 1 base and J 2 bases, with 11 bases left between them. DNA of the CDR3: TGTGCCAGCAGCTTGCGGCGGGCGTCCACAGATACGCAGTATTTT. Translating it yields CASSLRRASTDTQYF.

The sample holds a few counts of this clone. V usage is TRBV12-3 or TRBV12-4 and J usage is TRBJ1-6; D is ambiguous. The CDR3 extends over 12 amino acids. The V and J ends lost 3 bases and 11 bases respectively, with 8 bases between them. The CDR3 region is CASSLSGPPLHF. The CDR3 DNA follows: TGTGCCAGCAGTTTGAGTGGGCCACCCCTCCACTTT.

CDR3 DNA sequence: TGTGCCAGCAGCGCGGGACAGGGTCCCTATGGCTACACCTTC. Its translation is CASSAGQGPYGYTF. The chain has TRBV7-3 and TRBJ1-2, with 9 bases aligning to TRBD1. The CDR3 length is 14 residues. Germline V lookup: CDR1 SGHTA, CDR2 FQGTGA. V trimming: 5 bases; J trimming: 4 bases; junction bases outside the gene matches: 5.

CDR3 bases: TGTGCCAGCAGTGATGAGAGGGGGAATCAGCCCCAGCATTTT. It is translated as CASSDERGNQPQHF. The V gene is TRBV2, the J gene TRBJ1-5; TRBD1 is a possible D gene (6 bases). V was clipped by 3 bases and J by 4 bases, with 10 bases between them. The germline CDR1 and CDR2 sequences are SNHLY and FYNNEI. CDR3 length equals 14 residues.

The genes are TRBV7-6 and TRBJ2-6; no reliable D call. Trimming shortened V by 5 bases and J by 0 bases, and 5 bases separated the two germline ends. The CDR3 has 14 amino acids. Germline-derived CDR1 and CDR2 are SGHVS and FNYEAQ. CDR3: CASSQVSGANVLTF. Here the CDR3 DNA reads TGTGCCAGCAGCCAGGTCTCTGGGGCCAACGTCCTGACTTTC.

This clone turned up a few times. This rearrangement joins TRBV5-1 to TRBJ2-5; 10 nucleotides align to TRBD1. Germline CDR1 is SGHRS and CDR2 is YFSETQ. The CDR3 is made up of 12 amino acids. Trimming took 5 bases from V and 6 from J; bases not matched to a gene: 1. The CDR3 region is CASRGQGKTQYF. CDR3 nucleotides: TGCGCCAGCAGGGGACAGGGGAAGACCCAGTACTTC.

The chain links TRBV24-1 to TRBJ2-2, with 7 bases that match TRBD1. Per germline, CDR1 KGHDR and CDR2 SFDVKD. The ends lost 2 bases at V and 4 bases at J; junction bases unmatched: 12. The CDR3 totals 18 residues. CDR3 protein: CATSDSPGQRTLTGELFF. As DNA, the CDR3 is TGTGCCACCAGTGATTCCCCGGGACAGAGGACCCTCACCGGGGAGCTGTTTTTT.

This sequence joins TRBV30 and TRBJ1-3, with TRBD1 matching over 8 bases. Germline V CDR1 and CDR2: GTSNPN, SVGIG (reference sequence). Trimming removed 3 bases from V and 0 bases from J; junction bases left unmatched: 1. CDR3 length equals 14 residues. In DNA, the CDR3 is TGTGCCTGGAGCGACAGGGGCTCTGGAAACACCATATATTTT. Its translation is CAWSDRGSGNTIYF. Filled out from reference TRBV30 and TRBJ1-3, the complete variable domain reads SQTIHQWPATLVQPVGSPLSLECTVEGTSNPNLYWYRQAAGRGLQLLFYSVGIGQISSEVPQNLSASRPQDRQFILSSKKLLLSDSGFYLCAWSDRGSGNTIYFGEGSWLTVV.

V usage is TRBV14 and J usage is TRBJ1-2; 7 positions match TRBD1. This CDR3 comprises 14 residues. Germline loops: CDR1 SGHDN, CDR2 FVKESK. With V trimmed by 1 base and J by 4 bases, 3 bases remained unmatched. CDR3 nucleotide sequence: TGTGCCAGCAGCCAAGGGGACAGCCTCTATGGCTACACCTTC. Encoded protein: CASSQGDSLYGYTF.

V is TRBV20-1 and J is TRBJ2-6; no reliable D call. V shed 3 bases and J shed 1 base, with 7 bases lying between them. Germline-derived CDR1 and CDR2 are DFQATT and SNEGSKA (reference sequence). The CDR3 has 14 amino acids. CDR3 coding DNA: TGCAGTGCTAGTCCTCAGTCTGGGGCCAACGTCCTGACTTTC. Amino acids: CSASPQSGANVLTF.

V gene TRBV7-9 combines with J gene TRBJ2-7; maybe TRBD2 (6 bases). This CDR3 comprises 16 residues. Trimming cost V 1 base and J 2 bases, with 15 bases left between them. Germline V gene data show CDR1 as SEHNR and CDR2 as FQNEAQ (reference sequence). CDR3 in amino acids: CASSLGGTAKTYEQYF. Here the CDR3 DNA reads TGTGCCAGCAGCTTAGGCGGGACGGCCAAAACCTACGAGCAGTACTTC.

CDR3 sequence (DNA): TGCGCCAGCAGCTTAGTTCTCGGACAAACCTACGAGCAGTACTTC. As protein: CASSLVLGQTYEQYF. V and J are TRBV5-1 and TRBJ2-7, with D possibly being TRBD1 (5 bases). The ends were cut back, 2 bases at V and 2 bases at J, with 14 bases in the middle. Germline CDR1 and CDR2: SGHRS and YFSETQ. This CDR3 contains 15 residues.

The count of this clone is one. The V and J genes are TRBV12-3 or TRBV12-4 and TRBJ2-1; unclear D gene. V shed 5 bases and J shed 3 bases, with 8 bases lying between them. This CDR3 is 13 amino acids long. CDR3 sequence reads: CASSPRNYNEQFF. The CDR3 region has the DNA TGTGCCAGCAGTCCTCGTAACTACAATGAGCAGTTCTTC.

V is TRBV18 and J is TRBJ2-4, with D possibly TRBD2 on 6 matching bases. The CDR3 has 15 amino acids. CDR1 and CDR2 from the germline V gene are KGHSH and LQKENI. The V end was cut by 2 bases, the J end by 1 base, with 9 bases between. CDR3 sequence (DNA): TGTGCCAGCTCACCAATTGGAGGGGCCAAAAACATTCAGTACTTC. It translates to CASSPIGGAKNIQYF. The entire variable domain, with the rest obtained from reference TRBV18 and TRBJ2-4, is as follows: NAGVMQNPRHLVRRRGQEARLRCSPMKGHSHVYWYRQLPEEGLKFMVYLQKENIIDESGMPKERFSAEFPKEGPSILRIQQVVRGDSAAYFCASSPIGGAKNIQYFGAGTRLSVL.

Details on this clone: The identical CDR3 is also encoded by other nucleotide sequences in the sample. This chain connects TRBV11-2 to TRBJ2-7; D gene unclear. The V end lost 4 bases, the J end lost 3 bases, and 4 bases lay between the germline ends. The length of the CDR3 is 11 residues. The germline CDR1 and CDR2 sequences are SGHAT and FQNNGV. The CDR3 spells CASSSFYEQYF. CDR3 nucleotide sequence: TGTGCCAGCAGCTCCTTCTACGAGCAGTACTTC.

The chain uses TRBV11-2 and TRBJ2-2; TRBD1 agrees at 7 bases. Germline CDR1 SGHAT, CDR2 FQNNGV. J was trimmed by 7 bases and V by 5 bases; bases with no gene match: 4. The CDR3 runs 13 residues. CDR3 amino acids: CASSGTENGELFF. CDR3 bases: TGTGCCAGCAGCGGGACAGAAAACGGGGAGCTGTTTTTT. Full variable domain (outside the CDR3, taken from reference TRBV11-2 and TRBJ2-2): EAGVAQSPRYKIIEKRQSVAFWCNPISGHATLYWYQQILGQGPKLLIQFQNNGVVDDSQLPKDRFSAERLKGVDSTLKIQPAKLEDSAVYLCASSGTENGELFFGEGSRLTVL.

CDR3 protein: CASSEYRGGPDTQYF. In DNA, the CDR3 is TGCGCCAGCAGTGAATACAGGGGGGGACCCGATACGCAGTATTTT. This chain joins TRBV10-1 and TRBJ2-3; D is possibly TRBD1 (8 bases). This CDR3 has 15 residues. CDR1 is WNHNN, CDR2 SYGVQD, per germline (reference sequence). Deletions cut 3 bases from V and 6 bases from J, with 16 bases between.

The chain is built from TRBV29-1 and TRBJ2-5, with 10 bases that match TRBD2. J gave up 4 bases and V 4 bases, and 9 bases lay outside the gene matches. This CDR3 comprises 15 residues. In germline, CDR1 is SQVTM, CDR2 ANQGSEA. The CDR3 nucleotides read TGCAGCGTTGCCGCTACTAGCGGGGTTTTAGAGACCCAGTACTTC. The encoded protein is CSVAATSGVLETQYF. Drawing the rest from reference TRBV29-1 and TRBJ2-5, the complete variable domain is SAVISQKPSRDICQRGTSLTIQCQVDSQVTMMFWYRQQPGQSLTLIATANQGSEATYESGFVIDKFPISRPNLTFSTLTVSNMSPEDSSIYLCSVAATSGVLETQYFGPGTRLLVL.

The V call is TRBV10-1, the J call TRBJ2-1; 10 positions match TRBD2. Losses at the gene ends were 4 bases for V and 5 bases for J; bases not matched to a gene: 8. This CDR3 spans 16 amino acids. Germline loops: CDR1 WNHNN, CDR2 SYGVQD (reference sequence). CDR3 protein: CASSVGAGGPDNEQFF. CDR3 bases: TGCGCCAGCAGTGTTGGAGCGGGGGGGCCCGACAATGAGCAGTTCTTC.

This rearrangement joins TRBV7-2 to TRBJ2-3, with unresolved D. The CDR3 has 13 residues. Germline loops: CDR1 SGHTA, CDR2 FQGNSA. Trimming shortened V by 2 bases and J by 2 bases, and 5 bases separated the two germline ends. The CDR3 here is CASSLLYTDTQYF. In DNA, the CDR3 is TGTGCCAGCAGCTTACTTTACACAGATACGCAGTATTTT.

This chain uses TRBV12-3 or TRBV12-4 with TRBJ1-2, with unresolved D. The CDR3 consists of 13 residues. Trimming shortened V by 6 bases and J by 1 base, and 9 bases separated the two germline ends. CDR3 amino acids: CASRGGYNYGYTF. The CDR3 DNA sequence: TGTGCCAGCAGAGGAGGCTATAACTATGGCTACACCTTC.

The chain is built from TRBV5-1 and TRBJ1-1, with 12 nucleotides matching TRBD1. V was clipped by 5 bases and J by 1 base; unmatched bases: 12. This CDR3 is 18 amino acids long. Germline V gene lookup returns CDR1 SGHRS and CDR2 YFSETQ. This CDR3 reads CASSSGTGGAGRNTEAFF. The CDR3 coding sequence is TGCGCCAGCAGTTCCGGGACAGGGGGCGCAGGGAGGAACACTGAAGCTTTCTTT.

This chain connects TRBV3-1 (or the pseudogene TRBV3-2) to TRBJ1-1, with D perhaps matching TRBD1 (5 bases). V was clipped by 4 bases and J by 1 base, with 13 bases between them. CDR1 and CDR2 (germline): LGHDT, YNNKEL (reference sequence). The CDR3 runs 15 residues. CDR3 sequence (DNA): TGTGCCAGCAGCCGGCGGGGGGGAGGGAACACTGAAGCTTTCTTT. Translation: CASSRRGGGNTEAFF.

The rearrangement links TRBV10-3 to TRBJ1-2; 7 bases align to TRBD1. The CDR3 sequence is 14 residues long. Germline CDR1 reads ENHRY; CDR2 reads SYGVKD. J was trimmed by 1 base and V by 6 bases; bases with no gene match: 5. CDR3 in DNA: TGTGCCATCAGCGGACAGGAAAGTAACTATGGCTACACCTTC. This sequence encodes CAISGQESNYGYTF.

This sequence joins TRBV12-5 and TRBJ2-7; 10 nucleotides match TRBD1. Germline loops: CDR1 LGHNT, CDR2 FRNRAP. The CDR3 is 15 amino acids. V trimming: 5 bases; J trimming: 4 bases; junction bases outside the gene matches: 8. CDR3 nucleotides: TGTGCTAGTGGTCTCTCTTGGGACAGGGGATACGAGCAGTACTTC. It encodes CASGLSWDRGYEQYF. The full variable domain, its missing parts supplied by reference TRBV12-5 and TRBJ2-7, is DARVTQTPRHKVTEMGQEVTMRCQPILGHNTVFWYRQTMMQGLELLAYFRNRAPLDDSGMPKDRFSAEMPDATLATLKIQPSEPRDSAVYFCASGLSWDRGYEQYFGPGTRLTVT.